This TCR beta chain emerged from a study of OX40 agonist ivuxolimab in advanced cancers. The table came from immunoSEQ multiplex PCR; TCRdb's copy has only in-frame clones and leaves some out. There are 72,000 or so clones in the sample; around nine tenths occur only once, and approximately 0.92% lies in the top ten. The V end was cut by 2 bases, the J end by 10 bases, with 12 bases between. The CDR3 consists of 13 residues. Per the germline V gene, CDR1 is SEHNR and CDR2 is FQNEAQ (reference sequence). The sample here was CD4+ or CD8+ T cells sorted from blood, taken in a trial of the OX40 agonist ivuxolimab. This TCR came from an adult with an advanced solid tumor such as melanoma, head and neck, liver or kidney cancer. The V gene is TRBV7-9, the J gene TRBJ2-1; the D gene is possibly TRBD1 (6 bases). DNA of the CDR3: TGTGCCAGCAGCTTAAGACAGGTCACCGAGCAGTTCTTC. It encodes CASSLRQVTEQFF.